These 20 T cell receptor beta chains were sequenced from one sample in a study of blood T cell repertoires in COVID-19. The table came from immunoSEQ multiplex PCR; TCRdb's copy has only in-frame clones and leaves some out. The sample carries under 45,000 clones, approximately 91% recorded once. The sequenced sample consisted of peripheral blood. The receptors originated from a man aged 55 to 70 with active or convalescent COVID-19.

Only one count was recorded for this clone. V gene TRBV11-1 combines with J gene TRBJ2-7; D is undetermined. In germline, CDR1 is SGHAT, CDR2 FQDESV (reference sequence). The CDR3 totals 13 residues. Trimming shortened V by 2 bases and J by 4 bases, and 9 bases separated the two germline ends. CDR3 coding DNA: TGTGCCAGCAGCTTACGTCGGTCTTACGAGCAGTACTTC. Protein sequence: CASSLRRSYEQYF.

The chain links TRBV2 to TRBJ2-5; TRBD2 might be the D (7 bases). The CDR3 sequence is 13 residues long. CDR1 and CDR2 (germline): SNHLY, FYNNEI. Trimming cost V 6 bases and J 5 bases, with 13 bases left between them. The CDR3 sequence is CASRRGGLETQYF. The CDR3 DNA is TGTGCCAGCAGGAGGGGGGGCCTCGAGACCCAGTACTTC. Supplemented by reference TRBV2 and TRBJ2-5, the full variable domain reads EPEVTQTPSHQVTQMGQEVILRCVPISNHLYFYWYRQILGQKVEFLVSFYNNEISEKSEIFDDQFSVERPDGSNFTLKIRSTKLEDSAMYFCASRRGGLETQYFGPGTRLLVL.

This rearrangement joins TRBV2 to TRBJ1-6; TRBD1 is a possible D gene (5 bases). The V gene lost 4 bases and the J gene lost 3 bases, with 10 bases spanning the gap. CDR3 length: 15 amino acids. Germline V gene data show CDR1 as SNHLY and CDR2 as FYNNEI. CDR3 sequence (DNA): TGTGCCAGCAGTGCGCAGGGCGACTATAATTCACCCCTCCACTTT. This translates into CASSAQGDYNSPLHF.

J is TRBJ1-2 and V is TRBV12-3 or TRBV12-4; D is unresolved. V was clipped by 1 base and J by 8 bases, with 8 bases between them. This CDR3 region has 12 residues. CDR3 region: CASSLVVGGYTF. Written as DNA, the CDR3 is TGTGCCAGCAGTTTAGTGGTTGGCGGCTACACCTTC.

This sequence joins TRBV19 and TRBJ1-1; no reliable D call. Germline-derived CDR1 and CDR2 are LNHDA and SQIVND (reference sequence). Trimming stripped 7 bases from V and 4 bases from J, with 16 bases between. This CDR3 spans 14 amino acids. CDR3 region: CASKRIGEGTEAFF. The CDR3 DNA is TGTGCCAGTAAACGAATCGGGGAGGGCACTGAAGCTTTCTTT.

The chain employs TRBV5-4 and TRBJ1-1; tentative D call: TRBD1 (5 bases). With 4 bases removed from V and 5 bases from J, the gap between germline ends came to 15 bases. This CDR3 is built from 14 residues. CDR1 and CDR2 from the germline V gene are SGHNT and YYREEE (reference sequence). CDR3 sequence: CASSPKVGGTEAFF. Here the CDR3 DNA reads TGTGCCAGCAGCCCCAAGGTTGGGGGGACTGAAGCTTTCTTT.

The V call is TRBV28, the J call TRBJ1-4; no reliable D call. The V end lost 6 bases, the J end lost 8 bases, and 10 bases lay between the germline ends. The CDR3 has 12 residues. Germline values: CDR1 MDHEN, CDR2 SYDVKM. CDR3: CASRGSMEKLFF. The DNA of the CDR3 is TGTGCCAGCAGGGGGAGTATGGAAAAACTGTTTTTT.

V and J are TRBV7-8 and TRBJ1-5; 8 bases fit TRBD1. Germline V CDR1 and CDR2: SGHVS, FQNEAQ. CDR3 length equals 15 residues. V lost 5 bases to trimming and J lost 6 bases; unmatched junction nucleotides: 9. CDR3 bases: TGTGCCAGCAGCGCGCAGGGGGCGCTTGGTCAGCCCCAGCATTTT. Its translation: CASSAQGALGQPQHF.

This clone was detected a few times. This chain joins TRBV19 and TRBJ2-7; D may be TRBD1 (5 bases). The CDR3 has 14 residues. V lost 4 bases and J 5 bases, leaving 15 bases between the germline ends. Germline V gene lookup returns CDR1 LNHDA and CDR2 SQIVND (reference sequence). The CDR3 DNA sequence: TGTGCCAGTAGTAGAGAGGCAGGGTGGGACGAGCAGTACTTC. Protein sequence: CASSREAGWDEQYF.

The rearrangement uses TRBV2 and TRBJ2-3; 10 bases line up with TRBD2. The V and J ends lost 8 bases and 3 bases, in that order; junction bases with no gene match: 5. Germline V lookup: CDR1 SNHLY, CDR2 FYNNEI. This CDR3 contains 14 residues. The CDR3 reads CASQEGLATDTQYF. CDR3 DNA: TGTGCCAGCCAGGAGGGACTAGCGACAGATACGCAGTATTTT.

V gene TRBV28 combines with J gene TRBJ1-2; D might be TRBD1 (5 bases). Germline V gene data show CDR1 as MDHEN and CDR2 as SYDVKM. V lost 3 bases and J 7 bases, leaving 18 bases between the germline ends. The CDR3 loop spans 15 amino acids. The CDR3 DNA reads TGTGCCAGCAGTTTGGGGCCAACACTCCTCGGTGGCTACACCTTC. Translating it yields CASSLGPTLLGGYTF.

The chain combines TRBV9 with TRBJ2-1, with 12 bases fitting TRBD2. The CDR3 totals 15 residues. After removal of 3 bases from V and 6 bases from J, the junction contained 4 bases not matched to a gene. CDR1 is SGDLS and CDR2 is YYNGEE in the germline V gene. The CDR3 nucleotides are TGTGCCAGCAGCGAGACTAGCGGGAGTCCCAATGAGCAGTTCTTC. Translating it yields CASSETSGSPNEQFF.

The genes are TRBV5-1 and TRBJ2-7; 7 positions match TRBD1. The CDR3 loop spans 13 amino acids. V lost 1 base to trimming and J lost 3 bases; unmatched junction nucleotides: 1. Germline CDR1 reads SGHRS; CDR2 reads YFSETQ. The CDR3, as DNA: TGCGCCAGCAGCTTGAGGACAGGCTACGAGCAGTACTTC. Residues: CASSLRTGYEQYF.

The V call is TRBV19, the J call TRBJ2-7, with D uncertain. This CDR3 has 15 residues. V was cut by 4 bases and J by 3 bases, with 16 bases left in between. The germline CDR1 and CDR2 sequences are LNHDA and SQIVND (reference sequence). CDR3 in DNA: TGTGCCAGTAGTACCCACTTGGGCGTGATCTACGAGCAGTACTTC. Translation: CASSTHLGVIYEQYF. The variable domain in full, completed from reference TRBV19 and TRBJ2-7, reads DGGITQSPKYLFRKEGQNVTLSCEQNLNHDAMYWYRQDPGQGLRLIYYSQIVNDFQKGDIAEGYSVSREKKESFPLTVTSAQKNPTAFYLCASSTHLGVIYEQYFGPGTRLTVT.

V usage is TRBV21-1 and J usage is TRBJ1-5; the table's TRBD1 call for D was not verified on the DNA. TRBV21-1 is flagged as a pseudogene. The CDR3 has 14 amino acids. The CDR3 DNA follows: TGTGCCAGCCTCTACAGGGTTGAGAATCAGCCCCAGCATTTT. Protein sequence: CASLYRVENQPQHF.

The rearrangement joins TRBV6-6 to TRBJ1-4; 7 bases fit TRBD1. The V gene end was trimmed by 8 bases and the J gene end by 3 bases; junction bases not matched to a gene: 3. The CDR3 has 13 residues. CDR1 is MNHNY and CDR2 is SVGAGI in the germline V gene (reference sequence). The CDR3 nucleotides read TGTGCCAGCCTCAGGGGGGCTAATGAAAAACTGTTTTTT. Translation gives CASLRGANEKLFF.

The J gene is TRBJ1-6, the V gene TRBV30, with 8 bases identical to TRBD1. Germline CDR1 reads GTSNPN; CDR2 reads SVGIG (reference sequence). This CDR3 has 14 amino acids. Unmatched junction bases numbered 5, after V lost 0 bases and J lost 10 bases. The CDR3, as DNA: TGTGCCTGGAGTGTAGGGACAGGCGGGTCACCCCTCCACTTT. This translates into CAWSVGTGGSPLHF.

The chain recombines TRBV27 with TRBJ2-7; D is perhaps TRBD1 (6 bases). The CDR3 runs to 12 residues. V lost 9 bases, J lost 3 bases, and 12 bases lay in between. Germline values: CDR1 MNHEY, CDR2 SMNVEV (reference sequence). The CDR3 DNA reads as TGTGCCAGTATGGGGGCAAGCTACGAGCAGTACTTC. This sequence encodes CASMGASYEQYF.

This chain connects TRBV11-2 to TRBJ1-5; TRBD1 matches 9 bases. Germline assignment: CDR1 SGHAT and CDR2 FQNNGV. Trimming at V came to 5 bases and at J to 1 base, leaving 6 bases not matched to a gene. The CDR3 is 16 amino acids. The CDR3 bases are TGTGCCAGCAGCGGGACAGGGTGGGGGAGCAATCAGCCCCAGCATTTT. It translates to CASSGTGWGSNQPQHF.

The chain employs TRBV9 and TRBJ2-7; TRBD1 matches 7 bases. Germline assignment: CDR1 SGDLS and CDR2 YYNGEE. The length of the CDR3 is 15 residues. V dropped 4 bases and J dropped 0; count of bases not matched to a gene: 7. The CDR3 nucleotides read TGTGCCAGCAGCCTAACCCGGGACAGCTCCTACGAGCAGTACTTC. Its protein product is CASSLTRDSSYEQYF.